Shown below are 3 T cell receptor beta chains from a single sample sequenced in a study of blood T cells in healthy people across ages. Combining a sample-barcoded 5' primer with a J-beta primer mix, a second PCR ran for about 6 to 11 cycles. Using its own MiXCR run on the 5' RACE reads, TCRdb lists one record per CDR3 protein. The sample lists around 1,700,000 distinct CDR3 sequences; 28% were seen once. The sample was blood. Receptor source: a woman younger than 45 in good health.

Of note for this clonotype: A much larger clone lies one base from this, so it may be a read error. The missing conserved phenylalanine or tryptophan at the end of this CDR3 makes a read error likely. The chain uses TRBV20-1 and TRBJ1-2; 8 positions match TRBD1. The CDR3 has 14 amino acids. Germline V gene lookup returns CDR1 DFQATT and CDR2 SNEGSKA (reference sequence). Trimming cost V 5 bases and J 0 bases; bases outside gene matches: 5. CDR3 region: CSASWDRSNYGYTC. CDR3 DNA sequence: TGCAGTGCTTCTTGGGACAGGTCTAACTATGGCTACACCTGC.

The rearrangement links TRBV4-3 to TRBJ2-3, with 10 bases lining up with TRBD2. Germline assignment: CDR1 LGHNA and CDR2 YSLEER. The CDR3 covers 16 residues. The trim removed 4 bases at V and 5 bases at J, leaving 9 bases unmatched. The CDR3 spells CASSRFLAGVGDTQYF. For the CDR3, the DNA is TGCGCCAGCAGCCGTTTCCTAGCGGGAGTGGGAGATACGCAGTATTTT.

The chain has TRBV18 and TRBJ1-6; no reliable D call. The CDR3 totals 12 residues. The germline gives CDR1 KGHSH, CDR2 LQKENI. V lost 6 bases, J lost 5 bases, and 5 bases lay in between. CDR3 sequence: CASSGDNSPLHF. In nucleotides, the CDR3 is TGTGCCAGCTCCGGGGATAATTCACCCCTCCACTTT. The whole variable domain, filled in from reference TRBV18 and TRBJ1-6, reads NAGVMQNPRHLVRRRGQEARLRCSPMKGHSHVYWYRQLPEEGLKFMVYLQKENIIDESGMPKERFSAEFPKEGPSILRIQQVVRGDSAAYFCASSGDNSPLHFGNGTRLTVT.